This record looks at one T cell receptor (beta chain) sequence and its context. The junction had 7 bases not matched to a gene; V was cut back by 2 bases and J by 3 bases. CDR3 length: 17 amino acids. The sample originates from a study of patients and donors after allogeneic stem cell transplantation. From the RT-PCR reads, TCRdb called clonotypes with MiXCR, one entry per CDR3 protein. The table lists about 200,000 distinct CDR3 sequences, around two fifths of them singletons. This chain connects TRBV12-3 or TRBV12-4 to TRBJ1-1; 12 positions match TRBD1. Sequencing used blood, either unsorted or a sorted T cell fraction (not recorded which). The receptor was derived from a human donor who was either an allogeneic HSCT recipient or a stem cell or donor lymphocyte infusion donor (not recorded which). It is not recorded whose cells these are; they may come from a transplant donor. CDR3 sequence: CASSLWDRGRGHTEAFF. DNA for the CDR3: TGTGCCAGCAGTTTATGGGACAGGGGGCGCGGTCACACTGAAGCTTTCTTT.